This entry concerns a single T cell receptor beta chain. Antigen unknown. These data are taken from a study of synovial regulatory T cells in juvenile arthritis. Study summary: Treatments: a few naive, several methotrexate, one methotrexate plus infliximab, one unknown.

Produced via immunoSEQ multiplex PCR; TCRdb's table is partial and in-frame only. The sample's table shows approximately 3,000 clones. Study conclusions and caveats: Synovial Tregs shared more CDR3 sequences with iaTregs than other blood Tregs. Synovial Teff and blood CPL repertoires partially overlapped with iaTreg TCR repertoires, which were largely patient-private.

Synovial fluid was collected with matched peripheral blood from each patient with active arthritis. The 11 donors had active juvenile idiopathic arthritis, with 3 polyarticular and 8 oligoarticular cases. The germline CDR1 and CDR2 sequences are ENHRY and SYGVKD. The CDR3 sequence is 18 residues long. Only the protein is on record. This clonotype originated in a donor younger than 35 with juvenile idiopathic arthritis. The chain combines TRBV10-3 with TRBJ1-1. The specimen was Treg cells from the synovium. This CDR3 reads CAISDNLGRALKNTEAFF.